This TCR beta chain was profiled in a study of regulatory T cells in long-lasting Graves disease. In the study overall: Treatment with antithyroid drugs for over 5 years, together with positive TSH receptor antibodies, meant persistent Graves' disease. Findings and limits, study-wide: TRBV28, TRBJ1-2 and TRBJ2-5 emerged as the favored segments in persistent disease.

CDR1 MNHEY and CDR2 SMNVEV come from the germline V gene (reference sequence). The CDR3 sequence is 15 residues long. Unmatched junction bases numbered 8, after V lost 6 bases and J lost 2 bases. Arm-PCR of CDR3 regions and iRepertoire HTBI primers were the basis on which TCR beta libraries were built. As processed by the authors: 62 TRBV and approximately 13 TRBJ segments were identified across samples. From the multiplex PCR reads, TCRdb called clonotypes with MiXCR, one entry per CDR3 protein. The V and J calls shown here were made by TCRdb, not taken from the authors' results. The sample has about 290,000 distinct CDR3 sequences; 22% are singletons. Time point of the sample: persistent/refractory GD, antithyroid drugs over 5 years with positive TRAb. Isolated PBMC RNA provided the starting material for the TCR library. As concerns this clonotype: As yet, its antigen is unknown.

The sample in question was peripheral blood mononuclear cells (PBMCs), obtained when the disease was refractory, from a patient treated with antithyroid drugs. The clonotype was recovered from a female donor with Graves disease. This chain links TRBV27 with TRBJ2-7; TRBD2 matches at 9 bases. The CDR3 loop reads CASRVTSGATYEQYF. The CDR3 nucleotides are TGTGCCAGCAGGGTGACTAGCGGAGCAACCTACGAGCAGTACTTC.